The 10 T cell receptor beta chains presented below share a single source sample, sequenced in a study of T cells in Graves' hyperthyroidism and ophthalmopathy. TCR beta CDR3 regions were amplified from RNA transcripts. First-round RT-PCR targeting the TCR CDR3 was performed with the HTBI primer set. TCRdb analysed the multiplex PCR reads with MiXCR anew, one entry per CDR3 protein. The table lists 500,000 to 650,000 distinct CDR3 sequences, approximately 14% of them singletons, with approximately 14% in the top ten. The specimen was blood. These TCRs come from a woman in her thirties or forties with Graves' hyperthyroidism.

The rearrangement joins TRBV7-9 to TRBJ1-2, with D uncertain. The CDR3 length is 16 residues. Germline-derived CDR1 and CDR2 are SEHNR and FQNEAQ (reference sequence). With 5 bases removed from V and 1 base from J, the gap between germline ends came to 17 bases. CDR3 loop: CASSVEVGQSNYGYTF. CDR3 nucleotide sequence: TGTGCCAGCAGCGTAGAAGTTGGGCAAAGTAACTATGGCTACACCTTC.

Many counts were recorded for this clonotype. V usage is TRBV20-1 and J usage is TRBJ1-4; D is unclear. The CDR3 is 11 residues long. Looked up from germline, CDR1 is DFQATT and CDR2 is SNEGSKA (reference sequence). V lost 0 bases and J lost 8, with 4 bases in between. The CDR3 here is CSARDVEKLFF. The CDR3 region has the DNA TGCAGTGCTAGAGATGTAGAAAAACTGTTTTTT.

This clonotype was seen ten or more times. This chain joins TRBV20-1 and TRBJ2-5; 10 bases agree with TRBD2. This CDR3 contains 13 residues. Germline V lookup: CDR1 DFQATT, CDR2 SNEGSKA (reference sequence). The ends lost 3 bases at V and 7 bases at J; junction bases unmatched: 5. The CDR3 coding sequence is TGCAGTGCTAGCGGGACTAGCGTGGGGACCCAGTACTTC. Its protein is CSASGTSVGTQYF.

This clonotype has at least ten counts. This chain uses TRBV7-8 with TRBJ2-7, with 15 bases aligning to TRBD2. Germline V lookup: CDR1 SGHVS, CDR2 FQNEAQ. The length of the CDR3 is 16 residues. J gave up 4 bases and V 5 bases, and 6 bases lay outside the gene matches. CDR3 region: CASSSGLAGGMYEQYF. The DNA of the CDR3 is TGTGCCAGCAGCAGCGGACTAGCGGGAGGGATGTACGAGCAGTACTTC.

This clonotype was seen a handful of times. V is TRBV18 and J is TRBJ2-5; either TRBD1 or TRBD2 may fit D (5 bases each). The CDR3 contains 14 residues. The germline V gene has CDR1 KGHSH and CDR2 LQKENI. Trimming left V 6 bases short and J 1 base short, with 12 bases between. CDR3 protein: CASSRRDGQETQYF. CDR3 nucleotide sequence: TGTGCCAGCTCCCGACGGGACGGCCAAGAGACCCAGTACTTC.

This clonotype was seen ten or more times. This chain links TRBV5-1 with TRBJ2-1; 7 bases match TRBD1. Germline loops: CDR1 SGHRS, CDR2 YFSETQ. The CDR3 runs to 15 residues. V lost 8 bases and J lost 3; bases outside the gene matches: 11. This CDR3 is CASTDRAGGYNEQFF. DNA of the CDR3: TGCGCCAGTACAGACAGGGCAGGGGGCTACAATGAGCAGTTCTTC.

Points on this clonotype: A read error may be the cause here, since a much bigger clone is one base away. CDR3 in amino acids: CARSFSEVTSYEQYF. CDR3 nucleotides: TGTGCCAGGAGCTTCTCGGAGGTTACGTCCTACGAGCAGTACTTC. The chain recombines TRBV11-3 with TRBJ2-7, with a possible D match to TRBD2 (5 bases). The CDR3 runs 15 residues. CDR1 SGHNT and CDR2 YENEEA come from the germline V gene. The variable domain in full, completed from reference TRBV11-3 and TRBJ2-7, reads EAGVVQSPRYKIIEKKQPVAFWCNPISGHNTLYWYLQNLGQGPELLIRYENEEAVDDSQLPKDRFSAERLKGVDSTLKIQPAELGDSAVYLCARSFSEVTSYEQYFGPGTRLTVT.

This clonotype was recorded many times. V usage is TRBV7-9 and J usage is TRBJ2-1; 15 bases align to TRBD2. CDR1 is SEHNR and CDR2 is FQNEAQ in the germline V gene (reference sequence). V dropped 3 bases and J dropped 6; count of bases not matched to a gene: 6. CDR3 length: 17 amino acids. CDR3 nucleotides: TGTGCCAGCAGCTTCCCACGGACTAGCGGGAGGGGCAATGAGCAGTTCTTC. This sequence encodes CASSFPRTSGRGNEQFF.

This clonotype was picked up many times. The rearrangement joins TRBV5-1 to TRBJ1-5; a possible D gene is TRBD1 (6 bases). Germline CDR1 reads SGHRS; CDR2 reads YFSETQ. This CDR3 is 15 amino acids long. Trimming shortened V by 0 bases and J by 6 bases, and 13 bases separated the two germline ends. The CDR3 is CASSLDYGGRQPQHF. In DNA form, the CDR3 reads TGCGCCAGCAGCTTGGATTATGGGGGGCGTCAGCCCCAGCATTTT.

This clonotype was observed many times. This chain joins TRBV29-1 and TRBJ2-1; TRBD1 aligns across 11 bases. The CDR3 runs to 16 residues. V shed 6 bases and J 3 bases; nucleotides not matched to a gene: 10. Germline CDR1 is SQVTM and CDR2 is ANQGSEA. The DNA for the CDR3 is TGCAGCGTCTTATTCAAGGGACAGGGGGACTACAATGAGCAGTTCTTC. Amino acid sequence: CSVLFKGQGDYNEQFF.